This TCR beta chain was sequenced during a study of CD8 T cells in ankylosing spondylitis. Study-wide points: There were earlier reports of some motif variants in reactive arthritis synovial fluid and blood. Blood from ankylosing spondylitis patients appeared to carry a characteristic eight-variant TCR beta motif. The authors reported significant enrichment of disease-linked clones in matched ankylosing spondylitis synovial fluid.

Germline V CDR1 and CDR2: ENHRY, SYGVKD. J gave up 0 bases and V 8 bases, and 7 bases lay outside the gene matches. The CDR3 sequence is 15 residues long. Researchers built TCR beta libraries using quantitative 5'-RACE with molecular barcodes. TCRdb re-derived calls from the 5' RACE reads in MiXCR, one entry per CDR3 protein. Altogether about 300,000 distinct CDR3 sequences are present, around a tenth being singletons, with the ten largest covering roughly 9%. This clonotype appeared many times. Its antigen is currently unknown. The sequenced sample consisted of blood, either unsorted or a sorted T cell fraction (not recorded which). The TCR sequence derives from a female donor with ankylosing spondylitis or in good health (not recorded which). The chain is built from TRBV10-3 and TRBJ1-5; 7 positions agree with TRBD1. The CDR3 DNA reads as TGTGCCATCGGCCCAGGGGGGAATAGCAATCAGCCCCAGCATTTT. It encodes CAIGPGGNSNQPQHF.